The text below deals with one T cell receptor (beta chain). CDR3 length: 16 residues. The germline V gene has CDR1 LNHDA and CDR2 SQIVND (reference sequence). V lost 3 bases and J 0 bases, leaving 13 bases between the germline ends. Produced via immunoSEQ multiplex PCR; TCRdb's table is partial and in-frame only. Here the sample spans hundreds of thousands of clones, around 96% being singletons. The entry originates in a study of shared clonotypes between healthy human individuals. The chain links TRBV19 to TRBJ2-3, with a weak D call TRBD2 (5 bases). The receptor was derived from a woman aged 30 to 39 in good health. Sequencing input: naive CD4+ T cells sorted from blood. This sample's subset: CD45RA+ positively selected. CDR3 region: CASSIGRWQSTDTQYF. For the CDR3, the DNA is TGTGCCAGTAGTATTGGGAGATGGCAGAGCACAGATACGCAGTATTTT.